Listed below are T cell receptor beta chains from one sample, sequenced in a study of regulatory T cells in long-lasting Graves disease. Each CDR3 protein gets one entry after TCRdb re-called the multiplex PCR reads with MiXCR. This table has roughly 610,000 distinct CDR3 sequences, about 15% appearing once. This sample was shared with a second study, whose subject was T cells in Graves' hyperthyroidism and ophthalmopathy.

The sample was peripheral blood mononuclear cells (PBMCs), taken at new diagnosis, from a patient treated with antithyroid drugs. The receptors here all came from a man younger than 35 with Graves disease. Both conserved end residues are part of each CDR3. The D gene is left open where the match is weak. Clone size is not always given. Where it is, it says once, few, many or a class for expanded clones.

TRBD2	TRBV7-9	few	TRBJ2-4	CASSLGFGRFENIQYF	TGTGCCAGCAGCTTAGGCTTCGGGAGGTTTGAAAACATTCAGTACTTC
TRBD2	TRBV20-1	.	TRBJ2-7	CSAPTGTSANYEQYF	TGCAGTGCTCCAACCGGGACTAGCGCCAACTACGAGCAGTACTTC
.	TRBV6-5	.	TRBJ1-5	CASSSGNYRRQPQHF	TGTGCCAGCAGTTCGGGGAATTACAGACGGCAGCCCCAGCATTTT
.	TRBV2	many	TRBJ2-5	CASSLEPPLSAGIGKTQYF	TGTGCCAGCAGTTTGGAGCCACCTCTATCTGCAGGGATCGGAAAGACCCAGTACTTC
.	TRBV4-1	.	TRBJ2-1	CASSQLTPGLDEQFF	TGCGCCAGCAGCCAACTCACCCCAGGGTTGGATGAGCAGTTCTTC
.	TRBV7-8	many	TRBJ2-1	CASSLGSGGYGEQFF	TGTGCCAGCAGCTTAGGAAGCGGCGGGTACGGTGAGCAGTTCTTC
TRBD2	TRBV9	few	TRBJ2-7	CASSDPSPLSGRASGEQYF	TGTGCCAGCAGCGACCCGAGTCCTCTTAGCGGGAGGGCGTCGGGTGAGCAGTACTTC
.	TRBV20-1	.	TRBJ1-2	CSARQDYGYTF	TGCAGTGCTAGACAGGATTATGGCTACACCTTC
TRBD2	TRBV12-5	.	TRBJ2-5	CASGRGLAGIGETQYF	TGTGCTAGTGGCCGGGGACTAGCGGGAATTGGAGAGACCCAGTACTTC
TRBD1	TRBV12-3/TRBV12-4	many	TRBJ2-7	CASTVTGAGYEQYF	TGTGCCAGCACCGTGACAGGGGCGGGCTACGAGCAGTACTTC
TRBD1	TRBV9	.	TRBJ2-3	CASSGNFGTGSDTQYF	TGTGCCAGCAGCGGGAATTTCGGGACAGGGAGCGATACGCAGTATTTT
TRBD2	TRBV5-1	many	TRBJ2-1	CASSFAGTSGSENEQFF	TGCGCCAGCAGCTTTGCCGGGACTAGCGGGAGTGAGAATGAGCAGTTCTTC
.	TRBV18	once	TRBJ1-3	CASSPQGSPGNTIYF	TGTGCCAGCTCACCACAAGGGTCCCCTGGAAACACCATATATTTT
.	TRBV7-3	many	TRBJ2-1	CASSLSRDLNEQFF	TGTGCCAGCAGCTTAAGTAGGGACTTAAATGAGCAGTTCTTC
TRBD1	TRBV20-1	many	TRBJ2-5	CSAGRGGQETQYF	TGCAGTGCCGGGCGAGGGGGCCAGGAGACCCAGTACTTC
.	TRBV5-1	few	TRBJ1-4	CASSPGAGDFTNEKLFF	TGCGCCAGCAGCCCGGGGGCAGGGGACTTTACTAATGAAAAACTGTTTTTT
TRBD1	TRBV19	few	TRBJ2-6	CASSIGDRRAFSGANVLTF	TGTGCCAGTAGTATCGGGGACAGGAGGGCCTTCTCTGGGGCCAACGTCCTGACTTTC
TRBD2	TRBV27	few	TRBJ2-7	CATSGLAGGEQYF	TGTGCCACCTCGGGACTAGCGGGAGGCGAGCAGTACTTC
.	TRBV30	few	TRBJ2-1	CAWTDRPRNEQFF	TGTGCCTGGACGGACAGACCCCGGAATGAGCAGTTCTTC
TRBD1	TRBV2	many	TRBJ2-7	CASMRTGRTYEQYF	TGTGCCAGCATGAGGACAGGGAGAACCTACGAGCAGTACTTC
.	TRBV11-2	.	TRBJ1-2	CASSFPGRGYGYTF	TGTGCCAGCAGCTTCCCGGGTCGGGGCTATGGCTACACCTTC
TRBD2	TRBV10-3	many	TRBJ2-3	CAISESTLGWGGRDTQYF	TGTGCCATCAGTGAGTCGACTCTTGGATGGGGAGGGAGAGATACGCAGTATTTT
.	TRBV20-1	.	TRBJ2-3	CSANWDSRGDTQYF	TGCAGTGCCAACTGGGACTCCCGGGGGGATACGCAGTATTTT
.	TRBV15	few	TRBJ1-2	CATSRPLVGGYTF	TGTGCCACCAGCAGACCTCTCGTCGGCGGCTACACCTTC
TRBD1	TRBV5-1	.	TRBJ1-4	CASSSAGGWTNEKLFF	TGCGCCAGCAGCTCAGCAGGGGGCTGGACTAATGAAAAACTGTTTTTT
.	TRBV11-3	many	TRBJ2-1	CASSARDGEQFF	TGTGCCAGCAGCGCGAGGGACGGTGAGCAGTTCTTC
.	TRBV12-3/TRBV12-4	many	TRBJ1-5	CASSLQSNQPQHF	TGTGCCAGCAGTTTACAGTCCAATCAGCCCCAGCATTTT
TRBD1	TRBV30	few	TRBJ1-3	CACQTGTGNTIYF	TGTGCCTGCCAGACAGGGACTGGAAACACCATATATTTT
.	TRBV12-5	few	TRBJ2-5	CAWIPGIGETQYF	TGTGCTTGGATCCCCGGCATAGGAGAGACCCAGTACTTC
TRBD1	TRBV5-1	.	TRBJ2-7	CASSLRLGQDFYEQYF	TGCGCCAGCAGCTTGAGGCTCGGACAGGATTTCTACGAGCAGTACTTC
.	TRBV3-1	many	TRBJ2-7	CASSHRGDPYEQYF	TGTGCCAGCAGCCACAGGGGGGACCCCTACGAGCAGTACTTC
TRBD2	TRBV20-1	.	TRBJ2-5	CSALIAGGVETQYF	TGCAGTGCTTTGATAGCGGGAGGGGTAGAGACCCAGTACTTC
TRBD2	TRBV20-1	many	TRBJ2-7	CSARTSGSYEQYF	TGCAGTGCACGGACTAGCGGGAGCTACGAGCAGTACTTC
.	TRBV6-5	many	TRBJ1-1	CASSYGVEAFF	TGTGCCAGCAGTTATGGGGTTGAAGCTTTCTTT
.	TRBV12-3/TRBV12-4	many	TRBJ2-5	CASSSRGQETQYF	TGTGCCAGCAGTTCCAGGGGCCAAGAGACCCAGTACTTC
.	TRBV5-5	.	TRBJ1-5	CASSLFSANQPQHF	TGTGCCAGCAGCTTGTTTTCAGCTAATCAGCCCCAGCATTTT
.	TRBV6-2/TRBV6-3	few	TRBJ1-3	CASTAGLGNTIYF	TGTGCCAGCACGGCAGGGCTCGGAAACACCATATATTTT
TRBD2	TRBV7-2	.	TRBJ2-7	CASSIGLSGSNDEQYF	TGTGCCAGCAGCATCGGACTTAGCGGGAGTAACGACGAGCAGTACTTC
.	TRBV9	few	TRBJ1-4	CASSVAPAGGGEKLFF	TGTGCCAGCAGCGTAGCTCCGGCGGGGGGTGGTGAAAAACTGTTTTTT
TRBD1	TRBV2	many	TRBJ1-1	CASRKQGAGGTEAFF	TGTGCCAGCAGGAAACAGGGGGCAGGTGGGACTGAAGCTTTCTTT
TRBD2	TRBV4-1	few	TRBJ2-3	CASSQALAGSTDTQYF	TGCGCCAGCAGCCAAGCACTAGCGGGGAGCACAGATACGCAGTATTTT
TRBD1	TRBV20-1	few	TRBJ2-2	CSGGQPNTGELFF	TGCAGTGGGGGACAGCCGAACACCGGGGAGCTGTTTTTT
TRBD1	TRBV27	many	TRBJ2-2	CASSLSMGTGGFVGELFF	TGTGCCAGCAGTTTATCAATGGGGACAGGGGGTTTCGTCGGGGAGCTGTTTTTT
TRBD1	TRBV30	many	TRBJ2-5	CAWSETGGLETQYF	TGTGCCTGGAGCGAGACAGGGGGTCTGGAGACCCAGTACTTC
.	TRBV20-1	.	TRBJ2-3	CSASRGGPLTDTQYF	TGCAGTGCTAGCCGCGGGGGCCCGCTCACAGATACGCAGTATTTT